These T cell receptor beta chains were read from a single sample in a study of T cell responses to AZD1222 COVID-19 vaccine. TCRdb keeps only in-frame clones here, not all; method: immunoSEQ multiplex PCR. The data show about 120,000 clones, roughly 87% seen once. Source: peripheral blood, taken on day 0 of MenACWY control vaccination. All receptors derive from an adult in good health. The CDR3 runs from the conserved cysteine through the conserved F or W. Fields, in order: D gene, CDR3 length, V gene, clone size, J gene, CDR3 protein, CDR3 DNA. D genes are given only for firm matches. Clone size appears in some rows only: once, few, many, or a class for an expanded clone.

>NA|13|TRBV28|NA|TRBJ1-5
CASYGRVSQPQHF
TGTGCCAGCTACGGCAGGGTAAGTCAGCCCCAGCATTTT
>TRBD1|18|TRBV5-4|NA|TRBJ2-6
CASSQDRGRYSGANVLTF
TGTGCCAGCAGCCAGGACAGGGGGCGTTACAGCGGGGCCAACGTCCTGACTTTC
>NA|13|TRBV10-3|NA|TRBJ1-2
CAISELGNYGYTF
TGTGCCATCAGTGAGTTGGGAAACTATGGCTACACCTTC
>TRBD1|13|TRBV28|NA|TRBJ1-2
CASSPTGGAGYTF
TGTGCCAGCAGCCCTACAGGGGGCGCTGGCTACACCTTC
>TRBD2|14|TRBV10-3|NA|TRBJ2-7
CAISGLAGSDEQYF
TGTGCCATCAGTGGACTAGCGGGATCGGACGAGCAGTACTTC
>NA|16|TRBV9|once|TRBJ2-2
CASSTQTGPNTGELFF
TGTGCCAGCAGCACCCAGACAGGTCCGAACACCGGGGAGCTGTTTTTT
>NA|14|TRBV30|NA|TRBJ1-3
CAWSQDRLMNTIYF
TGTGCCTGGAGCCAAGACAGGTTAATGAACACCATATATTTT
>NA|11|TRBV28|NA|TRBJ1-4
CASKSGSKLFF
TGTGCCAGCAAATCGGGGTCAAAACTGTTTTTT
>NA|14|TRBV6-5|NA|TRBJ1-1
CASELSNTVTEAFF
TGTGCCAGCGAACTTTCCAACACTGTCACTGAAGCTTTCTTT
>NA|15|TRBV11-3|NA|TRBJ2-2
CASSLEGHGTGELFF
TGTGCCAGCAGCTTAGAGGGACACGGCACCGGGGAGCTGTTTTTT
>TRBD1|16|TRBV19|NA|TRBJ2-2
CASSLGQGGNTGELFF
TGTGCCAGTAGTCTGGGACAGGGTGGGAACACCGGGGAGCTGTTTTTT
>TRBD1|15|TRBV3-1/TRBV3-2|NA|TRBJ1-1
CASSQATTGGTEAFF
TGTGCCAGCAGCCAAGCGACGACAGGGGGCACTGAAGCTTTCTTT
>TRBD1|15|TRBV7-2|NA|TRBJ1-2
CASRGGGQGYYGYTF
TGTGCCAGCAGAGGGGGTGGACAGGGGTATTATGGCTACACCTTC
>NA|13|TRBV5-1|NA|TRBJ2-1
CASSLGLYNEQFF
TGCGCCAGCAGCTTGGGACTTTACAATGAGCAGTTCTTC
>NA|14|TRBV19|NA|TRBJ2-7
CASSDQQGPNEQYF
TGTGCCAGTAGTGACCAGCAGGGCCCCAACGAGCAGTACTTC
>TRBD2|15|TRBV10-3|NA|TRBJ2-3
CAILAGGPSGDTQYF
TGTGCCATCTTAGCGGGAGGGCCCTCGGGAGATACGCAGTATTTT
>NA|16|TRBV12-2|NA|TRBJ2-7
CASRLERTGPRYEQYF
TGTGCAAGTCGCTTAGAGAGGACAGGGCCCCGCTACGAGCAGTACTTC
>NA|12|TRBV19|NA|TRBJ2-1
CASSSFGNEQFF
TGTGCCAGTAGTTCTTTTGGTAATGAGCAGTTCTTC
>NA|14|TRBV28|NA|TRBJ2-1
CASSGTSSYNEQFF
TGTGCCAGCAGTGGGACCAGCAGCTACAATGAGCAGTTCTTC
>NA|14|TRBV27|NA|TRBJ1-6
CASSFGTATSPLHF
TGTGCCAGCAGTTTCGGGACCGCTACGAGTCCCCTCCACTTT
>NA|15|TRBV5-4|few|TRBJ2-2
CASSLSIQGIGELFF
TGTGCCAGCAGCCTAAGCATACAGGGTATCGGGGAGCTGTTTTTT
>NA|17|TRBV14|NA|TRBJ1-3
CASSQGVWGPSGNTIYF
TGTGCCAGCAGCCAAGGCGTTTGGGGGCCCTCTGGAAACACCATATATTTT
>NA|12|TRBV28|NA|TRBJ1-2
CASSLSGYGYTF
TGTGCCAGCAGTTTATCCGGCTATGGCTACACCTTC
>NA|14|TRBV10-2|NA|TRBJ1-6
CASSDARYNSPLHF
TGCGCCAGCAGTGATGCCCGCTATAATTCACCCCTCCACTTT
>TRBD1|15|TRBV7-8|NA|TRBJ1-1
CASSSGTGPRTEAFF
TGTGCCAGCAGCTCCGGGACAGGCCCTCGCACTGAAGCTTTCTTT
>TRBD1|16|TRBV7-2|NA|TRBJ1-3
CASSLTTDRAGNTIYF
TGTGCCAGCAGCCTAACAACCGACAGGGCTGGAAACACCATATATTTT
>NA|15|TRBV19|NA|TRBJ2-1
CASSTPATGYNEQFF
TGTGCCAGTAGTACCCCTGCGACAGGTTACAATGAGCAGTTCTTC
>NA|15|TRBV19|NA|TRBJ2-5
CASSKATGLSETQYF
TGTGCCAGTAGTAAGGCGACAGGCTTGAGCGAGACCCAGTACTTC
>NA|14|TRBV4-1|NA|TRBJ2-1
CASSQEGPRNEQFF
TGCGCCAGCAGCCAAGAGGGCCCGAGGAATGAGCAGTTCTTC
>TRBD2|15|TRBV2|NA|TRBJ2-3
CASRGTAGGTDTQYF
TGTGCCAGCAGAGGAACAGCGGGGGGCACAGATACGCAGTATTTT
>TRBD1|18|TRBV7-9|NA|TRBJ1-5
CASSLEMAGGLGNQPQHF
TGTGCCAGCAGCTTAGAAATGGCAGGGGGCCTCGGCAATCAGCCCCAGCATTTT
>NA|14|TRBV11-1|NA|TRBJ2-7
CASSLLTGRYEQYF
TGTGCCAGCAGCTTATTGACGGGGCGATACGAGCAGTACTTC
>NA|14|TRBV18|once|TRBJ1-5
CASSPVLSNQPQHF
TGTGCCAGCTCACCGGTTTTAAGCAATCAGCCCCAGCATTTT
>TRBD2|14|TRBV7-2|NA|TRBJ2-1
CASSPGTNSNEQFF
TGTGCCAGCAGCCCCGGGACTAACTCCAATGAGCAGTTCTTC
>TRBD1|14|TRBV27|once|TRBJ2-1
CASSSRGPYNEQFF
TGTGCCAGCAGCTCAAGGGGGCCTTACAATGAGCAGTTCTTC
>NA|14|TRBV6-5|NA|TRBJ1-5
CASSDRHSNQPQHF
TGTGCCAGCAGCGACAGACATAGCAATCAGCCCCAGCATTTT
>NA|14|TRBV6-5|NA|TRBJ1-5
CASSYREGNQPQHF
TGTGCCAGCAGTTACAGGGAGGGGAATCAGCCCCAGCATTTT
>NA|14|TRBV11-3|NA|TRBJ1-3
CASSLEFSGNTIYF
TGTGCCAGCAGCTTAGAGTTCTCTGGAAACACCATATATTTT
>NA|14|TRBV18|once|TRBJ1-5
CASSPAGKDQPQHF
TGTGCCAGCTCACCGGCGGGGAAGGATCAGCCCCAGCATTTT
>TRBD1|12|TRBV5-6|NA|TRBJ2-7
CASSLNRGEQYF
TGTGCCAGCAGCTTAAACAGGGGCGAGCAGTACTTC
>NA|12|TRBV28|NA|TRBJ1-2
CASSSRRDGYTF
TGTGCCAGCAGTTCCCGCCGGGATGGCTACACCTTC
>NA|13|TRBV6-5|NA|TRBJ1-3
CASSQVSGNTIYF
TGTGCCAGCAGCCAGGTCTCTGGAAACACCATATATTTT
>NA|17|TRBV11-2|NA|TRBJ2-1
CASSRDRIARSYNEQFF
TGTGCCAGCAGCAGAGACAGGATAGCTAGGTCCTACAATGAGCAGTTCTTC
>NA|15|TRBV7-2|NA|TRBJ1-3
CASSSVTVSGNTIYF
TGTGCCAGCAGCTCAGTGACAGTCTCTGGAAACACCATATATTTT
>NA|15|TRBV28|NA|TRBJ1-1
CASTLQEMPGTEAFF
TGTGCCAGCACTCTACAGGAGATGCCGGGCACTGAAGCTTTCTTT
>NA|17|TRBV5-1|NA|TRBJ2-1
CASSLAGRQTTYNEQFF
TGCGCCAGCAGCTTGGCAGGGCGGCAGACTACATACAATGAGCAGTTCTTC
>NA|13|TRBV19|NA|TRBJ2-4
CASSGTVKNIQYF
TGTGCCAGTAGCGGGACGGTCAAAAACATTCAGTACTTC
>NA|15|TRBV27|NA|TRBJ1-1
CASSNHMGVHTEAFF
TGTGCCAGCAGTAACCATATGGGGGTTCACACTGAAGCTTTCTTT
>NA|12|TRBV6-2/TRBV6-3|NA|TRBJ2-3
CASSYAADTQYF
TGTGCCAGCAGTTACGCCGCCGATACGCAGTATTTT
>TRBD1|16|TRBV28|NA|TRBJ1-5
CASSLRQGAWVQPQHF
TGTGCCAGCAGTTTAAGACAGGGGGCATGGGTCCAGCCCCAGCATTTT
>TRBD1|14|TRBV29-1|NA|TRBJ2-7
CSARQGARSYEQYF
TGCAGCGCCCGACAGGGGGCGAGGTCCTACGAGCAGTACTTC
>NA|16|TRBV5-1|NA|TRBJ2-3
CASSFSQGGITDTQYF
TGCGCCAGCAGCTTTAGTCAGGGGGGTATCACAGATACGCAGTATTTT
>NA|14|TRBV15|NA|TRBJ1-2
CATSRDFETYGYTF
TGTGCCACCAGCAGAGATTTTGAGACGTACGGCTACACCTTC